The 2 T cell receptor beta chains below all came from one sample that was sequenced in a study of T cell clones after liver transplantation (dated by TCRdb to the late 2010s). The protocol used for the library was the immunoSEQ multiplex PCR assay. TCRdb mirrors the immuneACCESS table, restricted to in-frame sequences. Some clones are absent from its copies; in checked studies, under half trace to an unresolved V gene, and the reason for the others is unknown. In all, the sample holds 65,000 to 80,000 clones, and approximately 87% of those were seen once. 2.8% of the sample is taken by the ten largest. The material sequenced was CD4+ T cells from blood, taken at the 22-month timepoint. These receptors originate from a human patient who received a liver transplant. Following transplantation, T cells from the graft donor may be among those present.

This sequence joins TRBV10-2 and TRBJ2-4; 9 bases are a match to TRBD1. The CDR3 contains 13 residues. Germline assignment: CDR1 WSHSY and CDR2 SAAADI. V shed 8 bases and J 9 bases; nucleotides not matched to a gene: 8. CDR3 nucleotide sequence: TGCGCCAGCGGGGACAGGGCCCCGGGCATTCAGTACTTC. It yields the protein CASGDRAPGIQYF.

V usage is TRBV9 and J usage is TRBJ2-1; D may match TRBD1 or TRBD2 (6 bases each). CDR1 SGDLS and CDR2 YYNGEE come from the germline V gene. The V end lost 2 bases, the J end lost 10 bases, and 13 bases lay between the germline ends. This CDR3 region has 13 residues. As DNA, the CDR3 is TGTGCCAGCAGCGTCTTAGGGGGGTCGGAGCAGTTCTTC. Translation gives CASSVLGGSEQFF.